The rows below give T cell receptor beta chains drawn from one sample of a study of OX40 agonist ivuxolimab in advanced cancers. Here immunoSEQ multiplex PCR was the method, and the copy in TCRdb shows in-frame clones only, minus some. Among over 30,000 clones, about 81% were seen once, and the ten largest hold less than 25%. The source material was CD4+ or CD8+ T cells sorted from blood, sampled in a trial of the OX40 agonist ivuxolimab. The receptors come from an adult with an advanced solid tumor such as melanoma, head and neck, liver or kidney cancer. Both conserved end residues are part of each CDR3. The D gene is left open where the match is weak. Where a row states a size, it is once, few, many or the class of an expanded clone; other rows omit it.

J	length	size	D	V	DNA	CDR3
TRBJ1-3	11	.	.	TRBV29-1	TGCAGCGTTGGGACCGGAAACACCATATATTTT	CSVGTGNTIYF
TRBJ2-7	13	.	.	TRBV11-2	TGTGCCAGCAGCACTGATAGGGGAGGCGAGCAGTACTTC	CASSTDRGGEQYF
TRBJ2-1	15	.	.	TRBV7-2	TGTGCCAGCAGCCCCCAGGGGGGTTCCTACAATGAGCAGTTCTTC	CASSPQGGSYNEQFF
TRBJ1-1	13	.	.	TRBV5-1	TGCGCCAGCAGCTCACAGGGTGGCACTGAAGCTTTCTTT	CASSSQGGTEAFF
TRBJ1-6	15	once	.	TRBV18	TGTGCCAGCTCACTCAACGGACCCGAGGGGTCACCCCTCCACTTT	CASSLNGPEGSPLHF
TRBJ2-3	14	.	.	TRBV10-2	TGCGCCAGCAGGAGTAGCGACAGACCAGATACGCAGTATTTT	CASRSSDRPDTQYF
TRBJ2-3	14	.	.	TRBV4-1	TGCGCCAGCAGCCAAGTTATGCGCACAGATACGCAGTATTTT	CASSQVMRTDTQYF
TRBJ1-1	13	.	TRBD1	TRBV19	TGTGCCAGTTCCCGACAGGGGAACACTGAAGCTTTCTTT	CASSRQGNTEAFF
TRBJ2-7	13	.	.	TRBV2	TGTGCCAGCACGGTAGGGCTATCCTACGAGCAGTACTTC	CASTVGLSYEQYF
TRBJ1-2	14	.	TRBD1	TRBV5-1	TGCGCCAGCAGCCCTCAGGGGGTCGACTATGGCTACACCTTC	CASSPQGVDYGYTF
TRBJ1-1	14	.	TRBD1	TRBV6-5	TGTGCCAGCAGTTTCGGACAGGGGGCGCTGGGGGCTTTCTTT	CASSFGQGALGAFF
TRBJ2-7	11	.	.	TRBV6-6	TGTGCCACCAGTCGGGGAGGCGAGCAGTACTTC	CATSRGGEQYF
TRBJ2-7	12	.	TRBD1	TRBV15	TGTGCCACCAGCCGGACAGGTGACGAGCAGTACTTC	CATSRTGDEQYF
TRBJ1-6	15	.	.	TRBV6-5	TGTGCCAGCAGCTACGGGACACCTCTTAATTCACCCCTCCACTTT	CASSYGTPLNSPLHF
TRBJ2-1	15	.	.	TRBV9	TGTGCCAGCAGCGGTGGGACGGATTCCTACAATGAGCAGTTCTTC	CASSGGTDSYNEQFF
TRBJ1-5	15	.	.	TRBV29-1	TGCAGCGTTGAAGCCACGGGGGAAACCAATCAGCCCCAGCATTTT	CSVEATGETNQPQHF
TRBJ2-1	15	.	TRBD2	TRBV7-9	TGTGCCAGCAGCCCTCCGGGACTAGCTGACAATGAGCAGTTCTTC	CASSPPGLADNEQFF
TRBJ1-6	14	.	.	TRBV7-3	TGTGCCAGCAGCCTCGGGGAGGCCAATTCACCCCTCCACTTT	CASSLGEANSPLHF
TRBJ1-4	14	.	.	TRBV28	TGTGCCAGCAGTTTAGGCAGGGCTAATGAAAAACTGTTTTTT	CASSLGRANEKLFF
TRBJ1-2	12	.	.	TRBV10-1	TGCGCCAGCGGAAAGACAGCATATGGCTACACCTTC	CASGKTAYGYTF
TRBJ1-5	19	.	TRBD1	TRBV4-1	TGCGCCAGCAGCCAGGGGACAGGGCTGACTTCAGGTCGCAATCAGCCCCAGCATTTT	CASSQGTGLTSGRNQPQHF
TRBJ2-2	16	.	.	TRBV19	TGTGCCAGTAGTATAGACCCGGGGGCCGACACCGGGGAGCTGTTTTTT	CASSIDPGADTGELFF
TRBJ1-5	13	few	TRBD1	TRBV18	TGTGCCAGCTCAGAGGGGGCTAATCAGCCCCAGCATTTT	CASSEGANQPQHF
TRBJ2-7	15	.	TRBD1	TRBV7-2	TGTGCCAGCAGCTTAGCGGGGACAGTTTCCTACGAGCAGTACTTC	CASSLAGTVSYEQYF
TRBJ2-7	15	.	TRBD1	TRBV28	TGTGCCAGCAGTTTATATCGGACAGGTCTTTACGAGCAGTACTTC	CASSLYRTGLYEQYF
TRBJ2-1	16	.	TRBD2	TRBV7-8	TGTGCCAGCAGCTTAGCGGGGACTAGCGGAGTAAATGAGCAGTTCTTC	CASSLAGTSGVNEQFF
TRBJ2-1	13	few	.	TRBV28	TGTGCCAGCACCTCCTCGGGAGCCTATGAGCAGTTCTTC	CASTSSGAYEQFF
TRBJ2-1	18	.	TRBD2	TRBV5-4	TGTGCCAGCAGCTTCCCTGTTTCGGGGACTAGCGGGAGTAGTGAGCAGTTCTTC	CASSFPVSGTSGSSEQFF
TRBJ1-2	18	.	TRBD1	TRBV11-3	TGTGCCAGCAGCTTAGAGAACGAAAATACGGGACAGGAGTTTGGCTACACCTTC	CASSLENENTGQEFGYTF
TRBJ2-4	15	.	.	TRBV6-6	TGTGCCAGCAGTTACCTGACAGGGGAGGGGAACATTCAGTACTTC	CASSYLTGEGNIQYF
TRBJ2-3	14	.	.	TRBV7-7	TGTGCTAGCAGCCGTGGAGGGAGCACAGATACGCAGTATTTT	CASSRGGSTDTQYF
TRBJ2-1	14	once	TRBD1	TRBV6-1	TGTGCCAGCAGTTTTGACAGGGTAAACAATGAGCAGTTCTTC	CASSFDRVNNEQFF
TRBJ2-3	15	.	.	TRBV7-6	TGTGCCAGCAGCTTAGGGGCTAGGAGCACAGATACGCAGTATTTT	CASSLGARSTDTQYF
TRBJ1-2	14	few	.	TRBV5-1	TGCGCCAGCAGCCCGTCCGCGGCGGACTATGGCTACACCTTC	CASSPSAADYGYTF
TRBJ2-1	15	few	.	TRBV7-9	TGTGCCAGCAGCTTAGTGATAAGTAATCTGAATGAGCAGTTCTTC	CASSLVISNLNEQFF
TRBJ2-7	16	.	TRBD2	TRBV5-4	TGTGCCAGCAGCCCAGCGACTAGCGGGAGGACCTACGAGCAGTACTTC	CASSPATSGRTYEQYF
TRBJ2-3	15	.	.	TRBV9	TGTGCCAGCAGCGTCTCCGGGACTAGCACAGATACGCAGTATTTT	CASSVSGTSTDTQYF
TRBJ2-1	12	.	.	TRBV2	TGTGCCAGCAATCCTCAGGGTTTTAGGCAGTTCTTC	CASNPQGFRQFF
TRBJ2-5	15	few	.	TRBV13	TGTGCCAGCAGCTCCCCTTTGGCCGAGGAAGAGACCCAGTACTTC	CASSSPLAEEETQYF
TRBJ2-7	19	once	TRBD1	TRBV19	TGTGCCAGTAGTATCCAGAAGGGACGGACAGGCCGAAACTCCTACGAGCAGTACTTC	CASSIQKGRTGRNSYEQYF
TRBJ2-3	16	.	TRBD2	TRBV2	TGTGCCAGCAGGACTAGCGGGGTTTCTAGCACAGATACGCAGTATTTT	CASRTSGVSSTDTQYF
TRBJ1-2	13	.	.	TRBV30	TGTGCCTGCCGCCAGCGACAGGACGGATTGGACACCTTC	CACRQRQDGLDTF